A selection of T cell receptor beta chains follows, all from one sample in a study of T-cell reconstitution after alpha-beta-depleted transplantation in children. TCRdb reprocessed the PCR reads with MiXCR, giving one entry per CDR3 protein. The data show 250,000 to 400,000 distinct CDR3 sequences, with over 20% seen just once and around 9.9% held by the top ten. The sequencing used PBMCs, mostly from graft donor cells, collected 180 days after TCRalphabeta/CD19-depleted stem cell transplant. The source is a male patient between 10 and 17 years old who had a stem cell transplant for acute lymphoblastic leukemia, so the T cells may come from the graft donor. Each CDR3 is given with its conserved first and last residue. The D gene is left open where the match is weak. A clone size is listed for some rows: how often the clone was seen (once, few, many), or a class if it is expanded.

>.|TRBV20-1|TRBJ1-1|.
CSAAGQNNEAFF
TGCAGTGCCGCGGGACAAAACAATGAAGCTTTCTTT
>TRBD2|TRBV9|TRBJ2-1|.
CASSASPIPGLAYEQFF
TGTGCCAGCAGCGCCAGCCCTATCCCGGGACTAGCCTATGAGCAGTTCTTC
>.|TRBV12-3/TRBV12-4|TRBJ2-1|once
CASSSRQGGSYNEQFF
TGTGCCAGCAGTTCGAGACAGGGAGGCTCCTACAATGAGCAGTTCTTC
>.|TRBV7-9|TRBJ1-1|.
CASSLGFQNTEAFF
TGTGCCAGCAGTTTGGGCTTCCAGAACACTGAAGCTTTCTTT
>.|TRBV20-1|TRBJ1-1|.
CSARDYQAFF
TGCAGTGCTAGGGACTATCAAGCTTTCTTT
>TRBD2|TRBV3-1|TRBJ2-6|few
CASSPRTSGPRGANVLTF
TGTGCCAGCAGCCCCAGGACTAGCGGCCCCAGGGGGGCCAACGTCCTGACTTTC
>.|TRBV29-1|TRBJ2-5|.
CSVSWFKETQYF
TGCAGCGTGAGCTGGTTTAAAGAGACCCAGTACTTC
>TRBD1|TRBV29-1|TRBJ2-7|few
CSVEEDRGGYEQYF
TGCAGCGTTGAAGAGGACAGGGGAGGCTACGAGCAGTACTTC
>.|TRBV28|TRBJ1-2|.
CASSTHPGNYGYTF
TGTGCCAGCAGTACCCACCCCGGCAACTATGGCTACACCTTC
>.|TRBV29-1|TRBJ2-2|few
CSVVNPTGELFF
TGCAGCGTTGTAAATCCCACCGGGGAGCTGTTTTTT
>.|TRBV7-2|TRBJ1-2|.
CASSLAAGYGYTF
TGTGCCAGCAGCTTAGCGGCAGGGTATGGCTACACCTTC
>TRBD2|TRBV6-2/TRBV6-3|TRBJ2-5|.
CASQFLAGEETQYF
TGTGCCAGCCAATTCCTAGCGGGAGAAGAGACCCAGTACTTC
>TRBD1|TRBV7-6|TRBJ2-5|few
CASSWTGMTETQYF
TGTGCCAGCAGCTGGACAGGAATGACGGAGACCCAGTACTTC
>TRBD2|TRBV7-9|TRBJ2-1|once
CASSSSGRDQFF
TGTGCCAGCAGCTCTAGCGGGAGGGACCAGTTCTTC
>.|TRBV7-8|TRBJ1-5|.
CASTPLRGVNQPQHF
TGTGCCAGCACCCCACTCCGGGGAGTCAATCAGCCCCAGCATTTT
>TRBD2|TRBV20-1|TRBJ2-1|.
CSARPSRTSGAYNEQFF
TGCAGTGCTAGACCTTCCCGAACTAGCGGGGCCTACAATGAGCAGTTCTTC
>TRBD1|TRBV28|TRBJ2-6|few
CATDAGTGGIGANVLTF
TGTGCCACCGACGCCGGGACAGGGGGAATCGGGGCCAACGTCCTGACTTTC
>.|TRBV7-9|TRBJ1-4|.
CASSFASRGSEKLFF
TGTGCCAGCAGCTTCGCCTCCCGAGGGAGTGAAAAACTGTTTTTT
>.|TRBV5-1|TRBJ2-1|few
CASSWDRWAEQFF
TGCGCCAGCAGCTGGGACCGCTGGGCCGAGCAGTTCTTC
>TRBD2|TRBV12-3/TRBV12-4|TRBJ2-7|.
CASTQMGLAADEQYF
TGTGCCAGCACCCAGATGGGACTAGCCGCAGACGAGCAGTACTTC
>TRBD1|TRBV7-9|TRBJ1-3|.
CASSFRQGSGNTIYF
TGTGCCAGCAGCTTCCGACAGGGCTCTGGAAACACCATATATTTT
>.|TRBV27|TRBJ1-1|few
CASSFRQFNTEAFF
TGTGCCAGCAGTTTCCGACAGTTTAACACTGAAGCTTTCTTT
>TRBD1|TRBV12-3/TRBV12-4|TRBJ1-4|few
CASSWTGGYNEKLFF
TGTGCCAGCAGTTGGACAGGGGGATATAATGAAAAACTGTTTTTT
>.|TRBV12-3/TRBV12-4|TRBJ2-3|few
CASSLTASTDTQYF
TGTGCCAGCAGTTTAACTGCTTCCACAGATACGCAGTATTTT
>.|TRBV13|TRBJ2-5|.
CASSLGPGAGETQYF
TGTGCCAGCAGCTTAGGTCCGGGGGCGGGGGAGACCCAGTACTTC
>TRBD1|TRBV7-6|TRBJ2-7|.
CASSAGTGNEQYF
TGTGCCAGCAGCGCCGGGACAGGGAACGAGCAGTACTTC
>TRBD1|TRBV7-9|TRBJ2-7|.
CASSSRQGYYEQYF
TGTGCCAGCAGCTCCCGACAGGGATACTACGAGCAGTACTTC